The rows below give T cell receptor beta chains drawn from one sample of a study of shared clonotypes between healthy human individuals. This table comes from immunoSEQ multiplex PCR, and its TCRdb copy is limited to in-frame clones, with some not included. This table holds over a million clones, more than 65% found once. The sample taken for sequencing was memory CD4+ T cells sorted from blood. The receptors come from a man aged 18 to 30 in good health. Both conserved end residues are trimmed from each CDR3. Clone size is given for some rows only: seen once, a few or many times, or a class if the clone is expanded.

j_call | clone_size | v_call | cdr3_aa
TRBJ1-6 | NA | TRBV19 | ASRSMGSSPLH
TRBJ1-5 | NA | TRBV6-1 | ASGTLEDQPQH
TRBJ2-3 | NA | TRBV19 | ASSREDTQY
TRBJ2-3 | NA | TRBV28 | ASSPPGQGSTDTQY
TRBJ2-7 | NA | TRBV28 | ASRRQGAYEQY
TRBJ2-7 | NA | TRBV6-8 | ASQGFYEQY
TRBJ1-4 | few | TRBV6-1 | ASSEGRGGKLF
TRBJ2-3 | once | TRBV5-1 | ASSFPPTGQGDTDTQY
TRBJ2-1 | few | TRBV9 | ASSVEQGNEQF
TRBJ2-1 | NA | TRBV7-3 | ASSATTGYNEQF
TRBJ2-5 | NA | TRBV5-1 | ASSSRWGGRETQY
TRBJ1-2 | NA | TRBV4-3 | ASSQDTGYGYT
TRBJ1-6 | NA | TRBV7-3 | ASSLGGSSSYNSPLH
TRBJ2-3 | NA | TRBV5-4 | ASSLRDRDPDTQY
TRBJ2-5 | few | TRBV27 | ASRGLTQETQY
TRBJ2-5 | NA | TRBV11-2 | ASSRGRAETQY
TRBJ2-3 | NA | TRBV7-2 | ASSAGQGTQY
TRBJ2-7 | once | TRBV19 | ASSRQRESHEQY
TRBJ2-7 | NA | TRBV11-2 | ASSSPLGQGAYEQY
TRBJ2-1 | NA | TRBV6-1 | ASSFGTSVVEQF
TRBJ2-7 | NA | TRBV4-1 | ASSQDPPGQGREQY
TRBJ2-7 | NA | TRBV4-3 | ASSRRGESYEQY
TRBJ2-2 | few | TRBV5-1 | ASSFSRGLPTGELF
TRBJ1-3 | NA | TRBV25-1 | ASSEFRGSGNTIY
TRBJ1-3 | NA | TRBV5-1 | ASSFGETNTIY
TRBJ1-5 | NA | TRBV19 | ASSLGTGGQPQH
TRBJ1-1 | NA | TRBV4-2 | ASSLDKTNTEAF
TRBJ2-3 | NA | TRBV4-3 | ASSQVLHSTDTQY
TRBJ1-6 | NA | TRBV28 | ASSLFRGNSPLH